This T cell receptor (beta chain) was found in a study of cytomegalovirus exposure and HLA in healthy donors. With 60 Vbeta and 13 Jbeta primers, the PCR was carried out. The method was immunoSEQ multiplex PCR; TCRdb's version includes in-frame clones alone and lacks a portion of them. Of roughly 140,000 clones in the sample, roughly 77% were seen once. General study findings and limits: Testing in vitro showed a few CMV-associated chains specific for CMV antigens. Certain sequence variants were highly shared and formed a cluster, and this cluster was likely a sequencing artifact. In an earlier analysis, productive rearrangement rates for most beta V segments clustered near 87% or 30%.

This clone has just a few counts. The antigen remains undetermined. The sequence was collected from a human donor in good health. The sequenced sample consisted of PBMCs.

The CDR3 sequence is CASSFDYSYEQYF. In DNA form, the CDR3 reads TGTGCCAGCAGTTTCGACTACTCCTACGAGCAGTACTTC. This sequence joins TRBV28 and TRBJ2-7; possible D gene TRBD2, 5 bases. V was pared by 3 bases and J by 0 bases, with 6 bases between. This CDR3 has 13 amino acids. Looked up from germline, CDR1 is MDHEN and CDR2 is SYDVKM.